The T cell receptor beta chain under discussion was sequenced for a study of T cells in Graves' hyperthyroidism and ophthalmopathy. Study-wide context: Before any treatment, at initial diagnosis, peripheral blood was collected. Study-wide results and limits: Blood shared most expanded thyroid clonotypes above 0.001. Ophthalmopathy and stable hyperthyroidism were separated by a 13 V-J model.

There were TCR beta CDR3 regions amplified from RNA transcripts. A first-round RT-PCR of the TCR CDR3 used the HTBI primer set. TCRdb independently ran MiXCR on the multiplex PCR reads; one entry per CDR3 protein. Of 360,000 or so distinct CDR3 sequences detected, less than 20% appear once; the ten largest clones hold roughly a sixth. This clonotype came up many times. Antigen specificity is unknown. The sequenced sample was blood. This receptor was obtained from a woman aged 35 to 49 with Graves' ophthalmopathy.

Here the CDR3 DNA reads TGCGCCAGCAAGTTAAGGGACTCCTATCAAGACTATGGCTACACCTTC. Its protein is CASKLRDSYQDYGYTF. The rearrangement joins TRBV5-1 to TRBJ1-2; TRBD1 is a possible D gene (5 bases). Trimming pared 6 bases from V and 3 bases from J, leaving 21 bases between. The CDR3 runs to 16 residues. Germline V gene sequence: CDR1 SGHRS, CDR2 YFSETQ. Full variable domain (rest looked up from reference TRBV5-1 and TRBJ1-2): KAGVTQTPRYLIKTRGQQVTLSCSPISGHRSVSWYQQTPGQGLQFLFEYFSETQRNKGNFPGRFSGRQFSNSRSEMNVSTLELGDSALYLCASKLRDSYQDYGYTFGSGTRLTVV.